This TCR beta chain was documented in a study of blood T cell repertoires in COVID-19 (dated by TCRdb to between 2020 and 2021). At the level of the whole study: Samples covering the acute and convalescent phases of COVID-19 were provided by collaborators in the United States, Italy and Spain. HLA class I and class II types, where available, came from metadata supplied by the sample provider rather than from assay-based typing. The repertoires were released in a freely available public database intended as a resource for research on the immune response to SARS-CoV-2. Subjects who had been exposed to COVID-19, were actively infected with it, or had recovered from it provided the deeply sampled blood TCRbeta repertoires that made up the dataset. The material from the prospective study consisted of cDNA or gDNA derived from T cells, B-cell-depleted T cells, or PBMCs. Samples came from the ongoing ImmuneRACE study (first 160 participants) plus 1,254 subjects from 6 global collaborators. A de-identified subject ID, COVID-19 status, age in years and sex were almost always included in the sample metadata. Summary of the overall study and its limitations: The amount of clinical and demographic metadata varied by source and participant and was provided uncurated.

The junction carries 21 bases between V and J, which are trimmed by 3 bases and 6 bases respectively. Inclusive of the bounding cysteine and phenylalanine, the CDR3 is 17 residues long. CDR3 DNA only is kept here, 51 bases in frame from base 1. CDR1 is given as LGHDT and CDR2 as YNNKEL, both from the germline V gene (reference sequence). Each collaborating institution followed its own protocols to collect whole blood in K2EDTA tubes. For TCRbeta analysis, collaborator samples were shipped as frozen whole blood, as isolated PBMCs, or as DNA extracted from either sample type. TCRbeta CDR3 regions were amplified from genomic DNA using the immunoSEQ Assay, a bias-controlled multiplex PCR. Turning to the authors' computational methods: The number of nucleated cells in each sample was estimated from the amplification of reference gene primers within the assay. To quantify the absolute abundance of each unique TCRbeta CDR3 rearrangement, sequence reads were collapsed and filtered. For each sample, productive Simpson clonality was calculated as the square root of Simpson's diversity index across productive rearrangements. In TCRdb, the immuneACCESS table is reduced to in-frame sequences with V and J assigned. These tables do not hold every clone; where another copy was compared, an unresolved V gene accounts for under half, and the others remain unexplained. V and J calls and clone size are as listed in that table; D and trimming were resolved from the DNA. Here the sample has approximately 100,000 clones; about 89% occur a single time. The ten largest clones add up to about 18% of the sample.

Details on this clone: Its recognized antigen is unknown. Per-base quality was not reported, and no clone a single base away is much larger than it.

The receptor was derived from a man aged 50 to 59 with acute or convalescent COVID-19. This sequence uses TRBV3-1 (or the pseudogene TRBV3-2) and TRBJ2-1, with the D gene uncertain. Sequenced input: peripheral blood. Here the CDR3 is given as CASSHDPRLSILNEQFF. The DNA reads TGTGCCAGCAGCCATGATCCAAGACTGAGCATACTCAATGAGCAGTTCTTC.